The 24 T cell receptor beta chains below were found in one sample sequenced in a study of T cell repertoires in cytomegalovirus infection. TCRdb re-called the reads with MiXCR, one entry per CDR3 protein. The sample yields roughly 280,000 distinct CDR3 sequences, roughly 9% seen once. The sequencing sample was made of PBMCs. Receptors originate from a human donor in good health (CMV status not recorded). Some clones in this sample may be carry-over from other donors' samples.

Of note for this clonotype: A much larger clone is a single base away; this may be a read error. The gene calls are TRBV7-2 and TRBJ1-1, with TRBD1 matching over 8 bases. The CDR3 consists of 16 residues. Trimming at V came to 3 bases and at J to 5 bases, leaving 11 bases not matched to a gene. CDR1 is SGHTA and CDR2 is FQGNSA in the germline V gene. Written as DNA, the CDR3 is TGTGCCAGCAGCTTTCGGACAGGGACCTTGGGTACTGAAGCTTTCTTT. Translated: CASSFRTGTLGTEAFF.

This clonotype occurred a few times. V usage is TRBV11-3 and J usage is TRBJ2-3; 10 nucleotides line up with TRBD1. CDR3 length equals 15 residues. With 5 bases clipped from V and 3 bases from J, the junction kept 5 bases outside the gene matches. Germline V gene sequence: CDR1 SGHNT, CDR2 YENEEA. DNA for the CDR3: TGTGCCAGCAGCGCCCCGGGACAGGGGACAGATACGCAGTATTTT. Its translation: CASSAPGQGTDTQYF.

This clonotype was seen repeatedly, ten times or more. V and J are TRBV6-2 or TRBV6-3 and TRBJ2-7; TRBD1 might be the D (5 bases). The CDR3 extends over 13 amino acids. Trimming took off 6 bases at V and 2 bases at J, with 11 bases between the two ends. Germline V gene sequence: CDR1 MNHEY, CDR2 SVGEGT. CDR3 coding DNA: TGTGCCAGCAGCGACAGCGTCCCCTACGAGCAGTACTTC. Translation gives CASSDSVPYEQYF.

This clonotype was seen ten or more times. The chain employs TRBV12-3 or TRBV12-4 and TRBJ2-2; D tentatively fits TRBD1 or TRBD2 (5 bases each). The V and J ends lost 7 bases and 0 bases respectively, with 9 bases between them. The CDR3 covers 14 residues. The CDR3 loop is CASNEGTNTGELFF. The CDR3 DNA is TGTGCCAGCAATGAGGGGACGAACACCGGGGAGCTGTTTTTT.

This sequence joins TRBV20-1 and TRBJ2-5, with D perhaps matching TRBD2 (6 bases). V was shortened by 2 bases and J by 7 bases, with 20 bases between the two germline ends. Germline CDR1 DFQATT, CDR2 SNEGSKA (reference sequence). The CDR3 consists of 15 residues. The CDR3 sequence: CSARSSSAGTVTQYF. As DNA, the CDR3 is TGCAGTGCTAGATCTTCATCCGCGGGGACCGTGACCCAGTACTTC.

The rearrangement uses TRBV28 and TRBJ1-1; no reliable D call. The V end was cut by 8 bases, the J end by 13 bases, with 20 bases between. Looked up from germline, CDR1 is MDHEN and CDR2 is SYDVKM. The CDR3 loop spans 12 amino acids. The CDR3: CASSAPEELVFF. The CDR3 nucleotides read TGTGCCAGCTCAGCACCCGAGGAGCTTGTTTTCTTT.

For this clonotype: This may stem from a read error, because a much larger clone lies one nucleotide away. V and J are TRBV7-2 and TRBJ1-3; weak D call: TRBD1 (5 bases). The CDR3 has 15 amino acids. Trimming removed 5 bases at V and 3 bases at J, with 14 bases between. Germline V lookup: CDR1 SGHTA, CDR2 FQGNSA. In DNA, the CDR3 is TGTGCCAGCAGCATAACAGGAACCGGTGGAAACACCATATATTTT. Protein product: CASSITGTGGNTIYF.

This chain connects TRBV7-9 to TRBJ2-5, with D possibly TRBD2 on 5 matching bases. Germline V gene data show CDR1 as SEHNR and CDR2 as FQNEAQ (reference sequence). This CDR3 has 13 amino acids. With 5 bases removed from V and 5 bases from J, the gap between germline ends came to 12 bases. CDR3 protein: CASSLKLGETQYF. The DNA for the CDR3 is TGTGCCAGCAGCCTCAAACTAGGGGAGACCCAGTACTTC. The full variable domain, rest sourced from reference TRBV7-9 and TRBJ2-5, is DTGVSQNPRHKITKRGQNVTFRCDPISEHNRLYWYRQTLGQGPEFLTYFQNEAQLEKSRLLSDRFSAERPKGSFSTLEIQRTEQGDSAMYLCASSLKLGETQYFGPGTRLLVL.

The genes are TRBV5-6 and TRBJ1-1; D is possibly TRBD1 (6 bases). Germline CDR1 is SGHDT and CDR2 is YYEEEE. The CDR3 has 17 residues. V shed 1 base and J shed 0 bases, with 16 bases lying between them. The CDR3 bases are TGTGCCAGCAGCTTGAGAGGGGGATCCCTTGTGAACACTGAAGCTTTCTTT. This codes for CASSLRGGSLVNTEAFF.

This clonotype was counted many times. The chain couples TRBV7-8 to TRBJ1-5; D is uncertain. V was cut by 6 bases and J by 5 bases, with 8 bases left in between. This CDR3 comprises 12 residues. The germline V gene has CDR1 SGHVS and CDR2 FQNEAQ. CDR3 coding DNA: TGTGCCAGCAGTTGGGCGGATCAGCCCCAGCATTTT. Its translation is CASSWADQPQHF. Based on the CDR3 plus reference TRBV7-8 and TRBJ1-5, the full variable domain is GAGVSQSPRYKVAKRGQDVALRCDPISGHVSLFWYQQALGQGPEFLTYFQNEAQLDKSGLPSDRFFAERPEGSVSTLKIQRTQQEDSAVYLCASSWADQPQHFGDGTRLSIL.

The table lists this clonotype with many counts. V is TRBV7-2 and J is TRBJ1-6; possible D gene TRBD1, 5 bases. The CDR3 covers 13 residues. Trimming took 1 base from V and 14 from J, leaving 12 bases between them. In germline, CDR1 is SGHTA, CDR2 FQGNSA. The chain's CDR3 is CASSLVSLGALHF. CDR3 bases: TGTGCCAGCAGCTTAGTGTCGTTAGGGGCCCTCCACTTT.

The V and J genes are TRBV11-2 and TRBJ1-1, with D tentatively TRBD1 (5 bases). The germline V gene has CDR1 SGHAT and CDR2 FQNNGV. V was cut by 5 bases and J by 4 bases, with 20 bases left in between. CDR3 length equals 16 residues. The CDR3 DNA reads TGTGCCAGCAGCCTCAGACGCGACCTTCAGGGCACTGAAGCTTTCTTT. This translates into CASSLRRDLQGTEAFF.

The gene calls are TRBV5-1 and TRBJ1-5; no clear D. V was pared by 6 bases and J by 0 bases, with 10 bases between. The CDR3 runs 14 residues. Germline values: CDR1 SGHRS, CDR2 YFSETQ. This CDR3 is CASTTDYSNQPQHF. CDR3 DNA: TGCGCCAGCACAACGGACTATAGCAATCAGCCCCAGCATTTT.

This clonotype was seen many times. CDR3 DNA: TGCGCCAGCAGCTTAGATGGGACAGGGTTATACAATGAGCAGTTCTTC. Residues: CASSLDGTGLYNEQFF. The V call is TRBV5-1, the J call TRBJ2-1; 9 nucleotides agree with TRBD1. Germline loops: CDR1 SGHRS, CDR2 YFSETQ. The V segment lost 2 bases and the J segment 4 bases; nucleotides outside the gene matches: 7. The CDR3 covers 16 residues.

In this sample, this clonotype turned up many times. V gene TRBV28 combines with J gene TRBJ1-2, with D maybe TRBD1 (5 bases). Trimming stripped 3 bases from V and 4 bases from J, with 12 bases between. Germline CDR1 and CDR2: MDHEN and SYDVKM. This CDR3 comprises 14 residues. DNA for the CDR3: TGTGCCAGCAGTTTGTTGGGGCCGGGCTATGGCTACACCTTC. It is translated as CASSLLGPGYGYTF.

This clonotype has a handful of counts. The CDR3 sequence is CASTSRRGEKLFF. As DNA, the CDR3 is TGTGCCAGCACCTCCCGGAGAGGTGAAAAACTGTTTTTT. The gene calls are TRBV6-1 and TRBJ1-4; D remains unclear. Germline values: CDR1 MNHNS, CDR2 SASEGT. V was trimmed by 7 bases and J by 7 bases, leaving 13 bases between them. CDR3 length: 13 residues.

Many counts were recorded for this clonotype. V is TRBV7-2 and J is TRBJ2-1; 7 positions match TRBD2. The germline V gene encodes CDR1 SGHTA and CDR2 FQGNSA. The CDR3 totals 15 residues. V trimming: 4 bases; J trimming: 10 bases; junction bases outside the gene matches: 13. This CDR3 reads CASSSLGGSVEEQFF. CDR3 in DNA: TGTGCCAGCAGCTCCCTTGGCGGGAGCGTAGAAGAGCAGTTCTTC. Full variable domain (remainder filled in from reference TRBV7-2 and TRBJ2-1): GAGVSQSPSNKVTEKGKDVELRCDPISGHTALYWYRQSLGQGLEFLIYFQGNSAPDKSGLPSDRFSAERTGGSVSTLTIQRTQQEDSAVYLCASSSLGGSVEEQFFGPGTRLTVL.

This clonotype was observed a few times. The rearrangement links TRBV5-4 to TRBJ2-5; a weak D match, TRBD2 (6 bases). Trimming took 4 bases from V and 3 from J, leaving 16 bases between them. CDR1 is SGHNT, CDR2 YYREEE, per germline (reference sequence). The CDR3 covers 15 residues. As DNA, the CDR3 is TGTGCCAGCAGCAAGAATTCGGGACTGAAAGAGACCCAGTACTTC. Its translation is CASSKNSGLKETQYF.

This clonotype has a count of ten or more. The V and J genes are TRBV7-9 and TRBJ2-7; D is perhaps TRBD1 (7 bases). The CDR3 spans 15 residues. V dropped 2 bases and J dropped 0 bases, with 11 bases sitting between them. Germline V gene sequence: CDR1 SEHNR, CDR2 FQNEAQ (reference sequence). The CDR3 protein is CASSLLQGGSYEQYF. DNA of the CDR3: TGTGCCAGCAGCTTATTGCAGGGGGGCTCCTACGAGCAGTACTTC.

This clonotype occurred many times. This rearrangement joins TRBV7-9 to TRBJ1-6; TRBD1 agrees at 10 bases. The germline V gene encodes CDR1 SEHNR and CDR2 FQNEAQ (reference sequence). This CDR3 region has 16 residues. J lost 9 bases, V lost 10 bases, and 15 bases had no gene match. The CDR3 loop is CATTGGQGPGSSPLHF. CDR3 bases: TGTGCCACCACGGGGGGACAGGGGCCGGGGAGTTCACCCCTCCACTTT.

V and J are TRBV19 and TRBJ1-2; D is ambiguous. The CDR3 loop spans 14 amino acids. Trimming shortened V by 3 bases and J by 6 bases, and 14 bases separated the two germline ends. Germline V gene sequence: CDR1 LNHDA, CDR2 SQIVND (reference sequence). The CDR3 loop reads CASSIDGALNGYTF. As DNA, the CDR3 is TGTGCCAGTAGTATCGACGGAGCCTTGAATGGCTACACCTTC.

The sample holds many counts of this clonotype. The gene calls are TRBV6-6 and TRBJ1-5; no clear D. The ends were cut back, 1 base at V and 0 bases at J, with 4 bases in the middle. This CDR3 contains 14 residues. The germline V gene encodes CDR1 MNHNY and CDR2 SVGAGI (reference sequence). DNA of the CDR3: TGTGCCAGCAGTTACTTCGATAGCAATCAGCCCCAGCATTTT. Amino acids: CASSYFDSNQPQHF.

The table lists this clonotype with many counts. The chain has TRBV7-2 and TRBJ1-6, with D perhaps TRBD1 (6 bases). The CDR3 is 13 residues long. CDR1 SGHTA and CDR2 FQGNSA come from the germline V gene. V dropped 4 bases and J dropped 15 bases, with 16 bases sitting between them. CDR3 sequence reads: CASSYPGGQSLHF. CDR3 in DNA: TGTGCCAGCAGCTACCCCGGGGGGCAGAGCCTCCACTTT.

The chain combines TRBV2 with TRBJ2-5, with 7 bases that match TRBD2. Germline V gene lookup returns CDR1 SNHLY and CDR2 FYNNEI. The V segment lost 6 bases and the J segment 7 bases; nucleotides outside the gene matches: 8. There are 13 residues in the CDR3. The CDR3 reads CASRRGSTGTQYF. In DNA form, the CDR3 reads TGTGCCAGCAGGCGCGGGAGTACGGGGACCCAGTACTTC.